Here is one T cell receptor beta chain with its context. As yet, its antigen is unknown. The data were obtained in a study of a mutant IDH1 vaccine in newly diagnosed glioma. Study in general: Most had both radiotherapy and temozolomide beforehand; others had only one.

Findings and caveats of the study: Vaccine-induced responses were seen in 93.3% of patients, spanning several MHC alleles.

V was trimmed by 6 bases and J by 4 bases, leaving 15 bases between them. This CDR3 contains 14 residues. CDR1 is MRHNA and CDR2 is SNTAGT in the germline V gene. TCRdb keeps only in-frame clones here, not all; method: immunoSEQ multiplex PCR. The repertoire holds more than 25,000 clones, with around three quarters as singletons. Specified time point: week 35, safety follow-up. With topical imiquimod, each dose of the vaccine consisted of 300 ug of mutant IDH1 20-mer peptide. The donors' diagnosis was new WHO grade 3 or 4 astrocytoma that was IDH1-mutant and ATRX-lost. The chain uses TRBV6-4 and TRBJ2-5, with D maybe TRBD1 (6 bases). This specimen was PBMCs, taken from a glioma patient whose treatment included an IDH1 peptide vaccine. This TCR came from a woman aged 25 to 39 with glioma. Some clones in this sample may be carry-over from other donors' samples. Here the CDR3 reads CASSIQGGAETQYF. The CDR3, as DNA: TGTGCCAGCAGCATACAGGGTGGAGCAGAGACCCAGTACTTC.